Here is one TCR beta chain with its context. The sample has other DNA sequences that encode this CDR3 too. The record originates from a study of blood T cell repertoires in COVID-19. The wider study: Collection of acute and convalescent COVID-19 samples took place in the United States, Italy and Spain. T cells, B-cell-depleted T cells, or PBMCs provided the cDNA or gDNA that served as material.

This CDR3 spans 15 amino acids. Germline V CDR1 and CDR2: MGHRA, YSYEKL. J lost 2 bases, V lost 0 bases, and 3 bases had no gene match. Seattle researchers signed up patients amid active infection and tracked them longitudinally. Source study methods: Estimates of nucleated cell counts were drawn from the amplification of reference gene primers. TCRdb keeps only in-frame clones here, not all; method: immunoSEQ multiplex PCR. V and J calls and clone size are those listed in that table; D and trimming were worked out from the DNA. This sample has under 200,000 clones; around 79% occur once, and the top ten carry 5.5% to 7%.

This receptor was taken from a woman aged 40 to 50 with COVID-19, enrolled during active disease. The chain recombines TRBV4-1 with TRBJ2-5, with 7 bases matching TRBD1. Source material: peripheral blood. CDR3 nucleotides: TGCGCCAGCAGCCAAGACCCGGGACAGCAAGAGACCCAGTACTTC. Encoded protein: CASSQDPGQQETQYF.